Here is one TCR beta chain with its context. The repertoire was sequenced with immunoSEQ multiplex PCR; TCRdb's copy has only in-frame clones and lacks some. The sample lists tens of thousands of clones; roughly 93% were seen once. This TCR was recovered from a man aged 40-55 years with rheumatoid arthritis. Sequencing was done on a sample of PBMCs.

This chain's CDR3 is CASSDSAGSNQPQHF. DNA of the CDR3: TGTGCCAGCAGTGACTCGGCGGGTAGCAATCAGCCCCAGCATTTT. The chain couples TRBV6-4 to TRBJ1-5; D not certain. Trimming removed 0 bases at V and 0 bases at J, with 6 bases between. The germline V gene has CDR1 MRHNA and CDR2 SNTAGT. The CDR3 is made up of 15 amino acids.